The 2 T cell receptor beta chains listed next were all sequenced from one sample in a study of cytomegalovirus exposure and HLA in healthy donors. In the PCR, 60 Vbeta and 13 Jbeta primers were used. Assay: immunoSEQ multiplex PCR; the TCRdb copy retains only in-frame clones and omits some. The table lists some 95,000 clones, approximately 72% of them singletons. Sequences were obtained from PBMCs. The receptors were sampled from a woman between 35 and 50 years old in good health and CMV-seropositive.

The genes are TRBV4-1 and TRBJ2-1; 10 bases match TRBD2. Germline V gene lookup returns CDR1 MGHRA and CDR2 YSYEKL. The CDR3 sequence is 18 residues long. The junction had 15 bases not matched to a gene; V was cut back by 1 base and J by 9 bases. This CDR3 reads CASSQVSSGSWGGPEQFF. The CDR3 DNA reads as TGCGCCAGCAGCCAAGTTTCTAGCGGGAGCTGGGGCGGCCCTGAGCAGTTCTTC.

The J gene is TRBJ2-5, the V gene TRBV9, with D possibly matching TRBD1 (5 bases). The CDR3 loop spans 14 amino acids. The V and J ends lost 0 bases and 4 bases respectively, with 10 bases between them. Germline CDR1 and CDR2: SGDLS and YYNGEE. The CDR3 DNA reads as TGTGCCAGCAGCGTAGGTGCAGGGTTAGAGACCCAGTACTTC. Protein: CASSVGAGLETQYF.